Listed below are T cell receptor beta chains from one sample, sequenced in a study of blood T cell repertoires in COVID-19. The data were produced by immunoSEQ multiplex PCR, yet TCRdb's version contains in-frame clones alone and is incomplete. This sample carries over 85,000 clones, more than 75% of them seen once, and the ten largest clones take 3%. The sample consisted of peripheral blood. These receptors all come from a man between 50 and 59 years old with active or convalescent COVID-19. Both conserved end residues are trimmed from each CDR3. D genes are given only for firm matches. Expanded clones are given a class, and other clones once, few, many or no size at all.

>.|.|TRBJ1-2|11|TRBV9
ASSVVTGSGYT
>TRBD1|.|TRBJ1-2|13|TRBV4-1
ASSQPTGMDYGYT
>TRBD1|.|TRBJ1-2|14|TRBV3-1/TRBV3-2
ASSARDRGLNYGYT
>TRBD1|.|TRBJ1-1|11|TRBV28
ASRTGVDTEAF
>.|.|TRBJ1-1|13|TRBV6-5
ASTSAAPGETEAF
>.|.|TRBJ1-4|13|TRBV3-1/TRBV3-2
ASSQDRGRAEKLF
>.|.|TRBJ1-6|13|TRBV15
ATSQGIGATSPLH
>TRBD1|.|TRBJ1-5|13|TRBV18
ASSPGQGDNQPQH
>TRBD1|.|TRBJ2-3|13|TRBV18
ASSPGVTGRDTQY
>.|.|TRBJ1-2|11|TRBV6-5
ASSLDIWYGYT
>.|.|TRBJ1-5|11|TRBV6-2/TRBV6-3
ASSFRVNQPQH
>.|.|TRBJ2-7|15|TRBV6-1
ASSDPTTGTDSYEQY
>.|.|TRBJ1-5|11|TRBV24-1
ATSGGTDQPQH
>TRBD1|.|TRBJ2-1|13|TRBV7-9
ASTPGDRAHNEQF
>TRBD2|.|TRBJ2-1|12|TRBV9
ASSVTSGGNEQF
>.|once|TRBJ1-2|10|TRBV4-1
ASSPTGQGYT
>.|.|TRBJ2-2|14|TRBV5-1
ASSLGASSNTGELF
>TRBD1|.|TRBJ1-6|9|TRBV11-2
ASSHTGALH
>TRBD1|.|TRBJ1-4|13|TRBV7-2
ASSLNTGVNEKLF
>.|once|TRBJ1-3|15|TRBV5-5
ASSFGQGTSSGNTIY
>.|.|TRBJ2-5|12|TRBV28
ASSEATGYETQY
>TRBD1|.|TRBJ1-2|14|TRBV5-1
ASSLAEDRGHHGYT
>.|.|TRBJ1-5|17|TRBV19
ASSIDSGQGGEGNQPQH
>.|.|TRBJ2-3|14|TRBV18
ASSPERGGGTDTQY
>TRBD1|.|TRBJ1-4|13|TRBV4-3
ASSPTGVGNEKLF
>.|.|TRBJ2-2|12|TRBV7-9
ASSSGFWSGELF
>.|.|TRBJ2-5|12|TRBV10-1
ASSDYRGGETQY
>TRBD1|.|TRBJ2-1|13|TRBV24-1
ATSDPTGMRNEQF
>.|.|TRBJ2-7|12|TRBV28
ASSFRGSSYEQY
>TRBD1|.|TRBJ2-7|13|TRBV6-2/TRBV6-3
ASSYGAGGNYEQY
>TRBD2|.|TRBJ2-2|16|TRBV10-3
AIKTGLAGETNTGELF
>TRBD1|.|TRBJ2-2|14|TRBV5-1
ASSSRQGGDTGELF
>.|.|TRBJ1-4|12|TRBV19
ASSIMSVNEKLF
>.|.|TRBJ1-2|9|TRBV2
ASSYGNSYT
>TRBD1|.|TRBJ1-2|13|TRBV5-1
ASSLDQGARSGYT
>TRBD1|once|TRBJ1-5|13|TRBV18
ASSPGTALNQPQH
>TRBD1|.|TRBJ1-2|12|TRBV7-9
ASSLRGTGEGYT
>.|once|TRBJ2-7|12|TRBV7-2
ASSPAAGSYEQY
>TRBD2|.|TRBJ2-5|14|TRBV5-1
ASSPLTSGGVETQY
>TRBD1|.|TRBJ1-5|13|TRBV16
ASSRRTGSNQPQH
>.|.|TRBJ2-2|13|TRBV5-8
ASIIKGSITGELF
>.|.|TRBJ1-1|11|TRBV7-2
ASSFSGDTEAF
>TRBD1|.|TRBJ2-1|15|TRBV27
ASSLYSQGALYNEQF
>TRBD2|.|TRBJ2-6|13|TRBV7-2
ASSRGGSGANVLT
>.|.|TRBJ2-2|13|TRBV5-5
ASSPDSLNTGELF
>.|.|TRBJ1-2|14|TRBV19
ASREEQAVWDYGYT
>TRBD2|.|TRBJ2-3|16|TRBV6-2/TRBV6-3
ASSYPSGLGLSTDTQY
>.|.|TRBJ2-2|12|TRBV19
ASLRQFDTGELF
>.|.|TRBJ1-3|12|TRBV3-1/TRBV3-2
ASSPGWPGNTIY
>.|.|TRBJ2-5|15|TRBV21-1
ASSKEVGGGPQETQY
>TRBD2|.|TRBJ2-3|15|TRBV5-5
ASSLTASGGSTDTQY
>.|.|TRBJ1-6|13|TRBV3-1/TRBV3-2
ASSQTGARDSPLH
>TRBD2|.|TRBJ2-7|13|TRBV6-5
ASSEAGGAPYEQY
>TRBD2|.|TRBJ2-3|12|TRBV28
ASCYGGTADTQY
>.|.|TRBJ1-3|13|TRBV15
ATSRDRVNGNTIY
>.|.|TRBJ2-7|14|TRBV19
ASSMSGPRLFYEQY